These T cell receptor beta chains were read from a single sample in a study of T-cell memory formation after mild COVID-19. TCRdb reprocessed the 5' RACE reads with MiXCR, giving one entry per CDR3 protein. The sample lists roughly 620,000 distinct CDR3 sequences, about a sixth occurring once. The sequencing sample was made of PBMCs or a T cell subset sorted from them (not recorded which). The receptor source for this set is an adult woman who had mild COVID-19 (a few samples of this study predate the infection). Cell type and time point are not known. The CDR3 runs from the conserved cysteine through the conserved F or W. Some rows have no size entry. The others give once, few or many, or a class for an expanded clone.

size,J,V,CDR3
.,TRBJ2-3,TRBV6-2/TRBV6-3,CASSPSRSTDTQYF
.,TRBJ1-5,TRBV7-2,CASSLDRGHQPQHF
few,TRBJ1-5,TRBV6-2/TRBV6-3,CASKESNQPQHF
few,TRBJ2-1,TRBV4-1,CASSHSGGGSSYNEQFF
few,TRBJ1-3,TRBV29-1,CSVARDIGNTIYF
once,TRBJ2-2,TRBV7-3,CASSLITSAGELFF
.,TRBJ1-1,TRBV3-1,CASSQEFPRMNTEAFF
few,TRBJ2-1,TRBV30,CAWSRGKAGGTYNEQFF
.,TRBJ2-3,TRBV11-2,CASSAMTSGADTQYF
few,TRBJ1-1,TRBV7-9,CASSEGGSTEAFF
many,TRBJ1-1,TRBV6-5,CASSYSGGANTEAFF
few,TRBJ2-7,TRBV19,CASSIGQAGAYEQYF
.,TRBJ2-7,TRBV5-1,CASGSGTANDEQYF
.,TRBJ2-2,TRBV29-1,CSGVGPNTGELFF
few,TRBJ2-7,TRBV12-3/TRBV12-4,CASSSSPGATYEQYF
.,TRBJ1-2,TRBV30,CAWSVPGLGYTF
.,TRBJ1-5,TRBV7-2,CASSPTGFENQPQHF
few,TRBJ2-3,TRBV7-2,CASSLVIPLPPGDTQYF
few,TRBJ1-2,TRBV12-3/TRBV12-4,CASSFSTGYTF
few,TRBJ2-1,TRBV12-3/TRBV12-4,CASRPGQGRAYNEQFF